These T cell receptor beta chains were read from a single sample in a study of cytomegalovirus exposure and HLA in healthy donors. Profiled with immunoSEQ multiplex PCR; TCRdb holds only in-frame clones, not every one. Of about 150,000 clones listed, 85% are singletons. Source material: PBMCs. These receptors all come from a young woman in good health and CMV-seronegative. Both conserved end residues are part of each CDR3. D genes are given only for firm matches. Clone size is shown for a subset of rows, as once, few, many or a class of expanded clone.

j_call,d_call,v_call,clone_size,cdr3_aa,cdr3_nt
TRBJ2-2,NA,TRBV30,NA,CAWSSVVRQEGTGELFF,TGTGCCTGGAGTTCGGTTGTCCGGCAAGAGGGCACCGGGGAGCTGTTTTTT
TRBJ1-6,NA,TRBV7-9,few,CASSLQGNSPLHF,TGTGCCAGCAGCTTACAGGGTAATTCACCCCTCCACTTT
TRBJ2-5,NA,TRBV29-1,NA,CSVHGGEQETQYF,TGCAGCGTCCACGGCGGGGAACAAGAGACCCAGTACTTC
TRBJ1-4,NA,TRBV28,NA,CASSLSSNEKLFF,TGTGCCAGCAGTTTATCCAGTAATGAAAAACTGTTTTTT
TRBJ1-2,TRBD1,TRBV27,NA,CASSFSPGTGLGGYTF,TGTGCCAGCAGTTTCAGTCCCGGGACAGGGTTGGGCGGCTACACCTTC
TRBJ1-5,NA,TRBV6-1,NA,CASSAHRDSAGQPQHF,TGTGCCAGCAGTGCCCACCGGGACTCGGCCGGTCAGCCCCAGCATTTT
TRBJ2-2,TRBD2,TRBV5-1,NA,CASSLRGDTGELFF,TGCGCCAGCAGTTTGCGGGGGGACACCGGGGAGCTGTTTTTT
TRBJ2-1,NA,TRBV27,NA,CASSLDSPTPNEQFF,TGTGCCAGCAGTTTAGACTCACCGACCCCCAATGAGCAGTTCTTC
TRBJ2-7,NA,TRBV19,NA,CACAGTLTYEQYF,TGTGCCTGCGCCGGGACACTAACCTACGAGCAGTACTTC
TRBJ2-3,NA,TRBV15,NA,CATSRRMGQFDTQYF,TGTGCCACCAGCAGACGTATGGGGCAATTTGATACGCAGTATTTT
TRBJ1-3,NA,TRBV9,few,CASRGGAGNTIYF,TGTGCCAGCAGGGGGGGGGCTGGAAACACCATATATTTT
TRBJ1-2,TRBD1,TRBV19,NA,CASARDSYGYTF,TGTGCCAGTGCAAGGGACAGCTATGGCTACACCTTC
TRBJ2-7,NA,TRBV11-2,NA,CASSTYRGWRAYEQYF,TGTGCCAGCAGCACATACAGGGGTTGGAGGGCGTACGAGCAGTACTTC
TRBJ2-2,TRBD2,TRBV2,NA,CASRDSGGTGELFF,TGTGCCAGCAGAGATAGCGGGGGCACCGGGGAGCTGTTTTTT
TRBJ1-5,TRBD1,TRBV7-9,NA,CSSSSPGQGGQPQHF,TGTTCCAGCAGCTCACCGGGACAGGGAGGTCAGCCCCAGCATTTT
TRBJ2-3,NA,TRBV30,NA,CAWSNYIGLTSTDTQYF,TGTGCCTGGAGCAATTATATAGGACTAACTAGCACAGATACGCAGTATTTT
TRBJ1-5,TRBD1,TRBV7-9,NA,CASSSRDRGCQPQHF,TGTGCCAGCAGCTCCCGGGACAGGGGATGTCAGCCCCAGCATTTT
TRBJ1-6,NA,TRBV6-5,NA,CASSYGGVDSPLHF,TGTGCCAGCAGTTACGGGGGGGTGGATTCACCCCTCCACTTT
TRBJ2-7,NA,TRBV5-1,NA,CASSQSGPFYEQYF,TGCGCCAGCAGCCAATCTGGCCCCTTCTACGAGCAGTACTTC
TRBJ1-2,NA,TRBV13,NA,CASSSALSGGGYTF,TGTGCCAGCAGCTCCGCCCTTTCCGGTGGTGGCTACACCTTC
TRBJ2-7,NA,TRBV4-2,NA,CASSQGQIYEQYF,TGTGCCAGCAGCCAAGGACAGATATACGAGCAGTACTTC
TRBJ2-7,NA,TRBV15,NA,CATSDRMEYEQYF,TGTGCCACCAGCGACAGGATGGAGTACGAGCAGTACTTC
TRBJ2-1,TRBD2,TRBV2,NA,CASGGLAGATYNEQFF,TGTGCCAGCGGCGGACTAGCGGGGGCCACCTACAATGAGCAGTTCTTC
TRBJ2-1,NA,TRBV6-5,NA,CASSIGLAANNEQFF,TGTGCCAGCAGTATAGGGCTAGCAGCAAACAATGAGCAGTTCTTC
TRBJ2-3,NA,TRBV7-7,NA,CASSRLSADTQYF,TGTGCTAGCAGCCGACTTAGTGCAGATACGCAGTATTTT
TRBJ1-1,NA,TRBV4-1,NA,CASSQVVAQKNTEAFF,TGCGCCAGCAGCCAAGTCGTGGCACAGAAGAACACTGAAGCTTTCTTT
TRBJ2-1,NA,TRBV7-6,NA,CASSSGEWDYNEQFF,TGTGCCAGCAGCTCAGGGGAGTGGGACTACAATGAGCAGTTCTTC
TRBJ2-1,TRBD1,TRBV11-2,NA,CASSLDRGGLGNEQFF,TGTGCCAGCAGCTTGGACAGGGGCGGGCTGGGCAATGAGCAGTTCTTC
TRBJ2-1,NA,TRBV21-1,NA,CASSPGRGGNNEQFF,TGTGCCAGCAGTCCCGGGAGGGGGGGGAACAATGAGCAGTTCTTC
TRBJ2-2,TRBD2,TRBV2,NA,CASSPLGLAANTGELFF,TGTGCCAGCAGCCCCCTAGGTCTAGCGGCGAACACCGGGGAGCTGTTTTTT
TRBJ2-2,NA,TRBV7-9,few,CASSLIRGGELFF,TGTGCCAGCAGCCTAATAAGGGGCGGGGAGCTGTTTTTT
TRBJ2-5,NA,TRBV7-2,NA,CASSLERREETQYF,TGTGCCAGCAGCTTAGAGCGGCGGGAAGAGACCCAGTACTTC
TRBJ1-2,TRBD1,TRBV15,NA,CATSAPGQVLANYGYTF,TGTGCCACCAGCGCTCCCGGACAGGTCTTAGCTAACTATGGCTACACCTTC
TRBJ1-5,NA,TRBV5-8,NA,CASSSTGYSNQPQHF,TGTGCCAGCAGCTCGACTGGGTATAGCAATCAGCCCCAGCATTTT
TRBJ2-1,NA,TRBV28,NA,CASSFRQTYNEQFF,TGTGCCAGCAGTTTCCGACAGACCTACAATGAGCAGTTCTTC